These 5 T cell receptor beta chains were all obtained from the same sample, sequenced in a study of blood T cell repertoires in COVID-19. Assay used: immunoSEQ multiplex PCR; TCRdb lists only in-frame clones, some missing. Among fewer than 80,000 clones, roughly 85% were seen once, and the ten largest hold around 9.7%. Sequenced material: peripheral blood. Every receptor here comes from a woman older than 75 with acute or convalescent COVID-19.

The rearrangement uses TRBV25-1 and TRBJ1-1; D remains unclear. The CDR3 contains 14 residues. Germline CDR1 is MGHDK and CDR2 is SYGVNS. With 6 bases removed from V and 4 bases from J, the gap between germline ends came to 15 bases. CDR3 sequence reads: CASSPGLLATEAFF. CDR3 nucleotides: TGTGCCAGCAGCCCCGGACTGCTCGCCACTGAAGCTTTCTTT.

The rearrangement uses TRBV6-5 and TRBJ1-3; the match to TRBD1 covers 7 bases. This CDR3 spans 15 amino acids. Germline CDR1 reads MNHEY; CDR2 reads SVGAGI. V dropped 6 bases and J dropped 0; count of bases not matched to a gene: 5. The CDR3 reads CASSGGGYSGNTIYF. The CDR3 DNA reads as TGTGCCAGCAGCGGAGGGGGCTACTCTGGAAACACCATATATTTT.

The CDR3 sequence is CASSYLGGTYEQYF. The CDR3, as DNA: TGTGCCAGCAGTTATTTGGGGGGGACCTACGAGCAGTACTTC. The gene calls are TRBV6-6 and TRBJ2-7; 7 bases match TRBD2. The CDR3 loop spans 14 amino acids. Per germline, CDR1 MNHNY and CDR2 SVGAGI (reference sequence). V lost 3 bases to trimming and J lost 2 bases; unmatched junction nucleotides: 4.

The chain links TRBV11-3 to TRBJ2-1; TRBD2 aligns across 14 bases. The CDR3 contains 14 residues. J lost 10 bases, V lost 5 bases, and 4 bases had no gene match. CDR1 is SGHNT, CDR2 YENEEA, per germline. The CDR3 here is CASSPRTSGGEQFF. As DNA, the CDR3 is TGTGCCAGCAGCCCCCGGACTAGCGGGGGGGAGCAGTTCTTC.

This chain connects TRBV9 to TRBJ1-1; D is perhaps TRBD1 (6 bases). Germline V gives CDR1 SGDLS, CDR2 YYNGEE. V lost 4 bases and J lost 1, with 17 bases in between. This CDR3 has 16 residues. The CDR3 DNA follows: TGTGCCAGCAGCCCCCATACGACAGGCGGGAACACTGAAGCTTTCTTT. Protein sequence: CASSPHTTGGNTEAFF.